The clone carrying this TCR beta chain showed up many times. The antigen remains undetermined. This record comes from a study of T cells after yellow fever vaccination. Study overall: Libraries from low-cell-number fractions were prepared with the SMART-Seq v4 Ultra Low Input RNA kit. Findings of the study overall: The CD4 and CD8 compartments had a small share of their clonotypes in common.

Trimming took 2 bases from V and 4 from J; bases not matched to a gene: 7. This CDR3 contains 16 residues. Looked up from germline, CDR1 is MNHEY and CDR2 is SVGAGI. Generation of TCR cDNA used 5'RACE template switching (which added a universal primer site and UMIs). MiXCR was run by TCRdb on the 5' RACE reads, yielding one entry per CDR3 protein. Found here are a few hundred thousand distinct CDR3 sequences, 4% to 5.5% of them singletons; the top ten hold 19%. The sample here was PBMCs, taken 15 days after the yellow fever booster vaccination. The clonotype was recovered from a young man who received the YFV17D yellow fever vaccine. The V gene is TRBV6-5, the J gene TRBJ2-3; 9 bases are a match to TRBD2. The CDR3, as DNA: TGTGCCAGCAGTTACGGTGCGGGGGGGCTTGCAGATACGCAGTATTTT. It codes for CASSYGAGGLADTQYF.